The clone carrying this T cell receptor (beta chain) has more than one count but fewer than ten. Template material for amplifying TCR beta CDR3 regions consisted of RNA transcripts. An initial round of RT-PCR targeting the TCR CDR3 relied on the HTBI primer set. TCRdb itself ran the multiplex PCR reads through MiXCR, one entry per CDR3 protein. The sample lists a few hundred thousand distinct CDR3 sequences; 15% to 18% were seen once. This sample is drawn from a study of T cells in Graves' hyperthyroidism and ophthalmopathy. The V and J ends lost 0 bases and 1 base, in that order; junction bases with no gene match: 8. Germline V gene sequence: CDR1 SGDLS, CDR2 YYNGEE. This CDR3 spans 19 amino acids.

This chain uses TRBV9 with TRBJ2-6, with 9 bases that match TRBD2. The TCR sequence derives from a woman younger than 30 with Graves' hyperthyroidism. The sequenced material came from blood. The CDR3 sequence is CASSVAPAGGRSGANVLTF. Written as DNA, the CDR3 is TGTGCCAGCAGCGTAGCTCCGGCGGGGGGGCGGTCTGGGGCCAACGTCCTGACTTTC.